This note documents a single TCR beta chain sequence. Sample-barcoded 5' priming and a J-beta primer mix drove a second PCR of 7 to 11 cycles. TCRdb reprocessed the 5' RACE reads with MiXCR, giving one entry per CDR3 protein. The sample includes about 900,000 distinct CDR3 sequences, under 50% of them seen just once. This specimen comes from a study of blood T cells in healthy people across ages. The length of the CDR3 is 12 residues. From germline, CDR1 is SQVTM and CDR2 ANQGSEA. Trimming shortened V by 7 bases and J by 4 bases, and 14 bases separated the two germline ends. Sequencing input: blood. The receptor was derived from a man aged 25-45 years in good health. The chain links TRBV29-1 to TRBJ2-7, with D hard to call. The CDR3: CSAATGQYEQYF. The CDR3 bases are TGCAGCGCCGCAACCGGGCAGTACGAGCAGTACTTC.